This TCR beta chain was identified during a study of Ad26.COV2.S vaccination and SARS-CoV-2 variants. Study as a whole: Trial arm assignment for the donor was COV1001 Ad26.COV2.S. General study points: Comparable non-spike TCR breadth was observed in vaccine and placebo recipients. Once vaccination had occurred, spike-specific CD8+ and CD4+ T cell responses reportedly showed substantial breadth. Spike-specific TCR breadth was greater in vaccine than placebo recipients.

This clone was seen a few times. The antigen remains undetermined. Treatment given: 15 to 20 received Ad26.COV2.S at low or high dose, single or two shots; 5 received placebo; per-sample allocation not given. Samples analyzed were those drawn on day 63 after the first vaccine or placebo injection. Germline lookup yields CDR1 WNHNN and CDR2 SYGVQD (reference sequence). The CDR3 is 17 amino acids. V dropped 5 bases and J dropped 3 bases, with 19 bases sitting between them. Repertoires were generated with immunoSEQ multiplex PCR, while TCRdb's copy carries only in-frame clones and drops some. The sample shows around 450,000 clones, around 89% of them seen only once.

This sequence originates from a person between 18 and 65 years old who received the Ad26.COV2.S COVID-19 vaccine or a placebo. Sequenced material: peripheral blood, taken in a trial of Ad26.COV2.S vaccine versus placebo. The rearrangement links TRBV10-1 to TRBJ1-4; D unresolved. DNA of the CDR3: TGCGCCAGCAGTTCCGTCCCCAGGCGGGCGCCTAATGAAAAACTGTTTTTT. This gives the protein CASSSVPRRAPNEKLFF.